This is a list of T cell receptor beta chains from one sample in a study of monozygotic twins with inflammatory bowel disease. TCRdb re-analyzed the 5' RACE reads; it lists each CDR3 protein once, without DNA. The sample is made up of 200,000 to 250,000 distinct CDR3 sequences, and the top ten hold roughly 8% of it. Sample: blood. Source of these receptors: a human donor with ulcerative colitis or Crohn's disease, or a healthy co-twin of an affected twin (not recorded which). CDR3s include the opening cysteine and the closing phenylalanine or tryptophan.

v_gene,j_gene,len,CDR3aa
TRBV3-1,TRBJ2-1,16,CASSPRASGSYNEQFF
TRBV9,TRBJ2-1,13,CASSRDAYNEQFF
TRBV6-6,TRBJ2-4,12,CASSWEQAIQYF
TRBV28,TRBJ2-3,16,CASSSRPGGSTDTQYF
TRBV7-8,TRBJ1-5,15,CASSLMGRGNQPQHF
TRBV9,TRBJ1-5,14,CASSVGPLNQPQHF
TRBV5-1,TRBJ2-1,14,CASSISGTYNEQFF
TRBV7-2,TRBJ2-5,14,CASSLGLAQETQYF
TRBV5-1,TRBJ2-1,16,CASSRGGDSSYNEQFF
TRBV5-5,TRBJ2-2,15,CASSLRGALTGELFF
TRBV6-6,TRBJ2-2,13,CAQASGDHGELFF
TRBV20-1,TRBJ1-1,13,CSAQKGLDTEAFF
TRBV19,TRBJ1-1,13,CASSNRMNTEAFF
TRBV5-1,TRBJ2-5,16,CASSLGAGTVPETQYF
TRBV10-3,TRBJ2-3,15,CAIGSTSVVTDTQYF
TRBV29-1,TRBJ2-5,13,CSVDEAAGETQYF
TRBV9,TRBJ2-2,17,CASSVGRLAVLTGELFF
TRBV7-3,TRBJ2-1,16,CASSLRAIGSYNEQFF
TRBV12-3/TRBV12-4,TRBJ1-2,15,CASSLRDSISSGYTF
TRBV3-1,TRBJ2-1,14,CASSPPGLAYEQFF
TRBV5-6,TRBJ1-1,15,CASSFLGSGFTEAFF
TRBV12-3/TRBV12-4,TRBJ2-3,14,CASTFQYRLDTQYF
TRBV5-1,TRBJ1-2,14,CASSPDSGKNGYTF
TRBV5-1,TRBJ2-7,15,CASSPTTYYAYEQYF
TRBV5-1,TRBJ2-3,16,CASSLLAGAGTDTQYF
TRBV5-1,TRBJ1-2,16,CASSPGVTNYGYGYTF
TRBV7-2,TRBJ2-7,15,CASSLARQGLYEQYF
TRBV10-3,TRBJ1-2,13,CATFGGGNGGYTF
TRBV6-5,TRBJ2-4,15,CASSYSLQGKNIQYF
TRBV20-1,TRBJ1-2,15,CSASSGGGANYGYTF
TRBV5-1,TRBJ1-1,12,CASKGGATEAFF
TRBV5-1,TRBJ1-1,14,CASSSQGPWTEAFF
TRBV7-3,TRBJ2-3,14,CASSLFQSTDTQYF
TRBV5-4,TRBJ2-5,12,CASSLRGQAQYF
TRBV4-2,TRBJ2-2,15,CASSDTTGNTGELFF
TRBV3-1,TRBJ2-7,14,CASSDTFRTYEQYF
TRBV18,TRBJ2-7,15,CASSPPSGSSYEQYF
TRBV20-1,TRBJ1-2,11,CSASMGYGYTF
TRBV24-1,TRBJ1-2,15,CATSRGTGEGYGYTF
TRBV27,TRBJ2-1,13,CASRPVRYSEQFF
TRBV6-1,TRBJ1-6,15,CASSASGLGYSPLHF
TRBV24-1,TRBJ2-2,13,CATSDPHTGELFF
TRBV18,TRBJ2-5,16,CASSPRSANGGETQYF
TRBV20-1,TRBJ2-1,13,CSASQGPYNEQFF
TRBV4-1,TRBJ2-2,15,CASSPLGVGTGELFF
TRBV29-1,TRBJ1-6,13,CSVRTGGNSPLHF
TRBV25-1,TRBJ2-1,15,CASSAGLASYNEQFF
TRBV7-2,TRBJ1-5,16,CASSLGVAVGGEPQHF
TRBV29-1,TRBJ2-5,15,CSVEWEDREVETQYF
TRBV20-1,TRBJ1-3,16,CSARDRGVSSGNTIYF
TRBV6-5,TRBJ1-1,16,CASSYSWGGRNTEAFF
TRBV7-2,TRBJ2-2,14,CASSLDRYTGELFF
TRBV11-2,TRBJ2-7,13,CASSPTGYYEQYF
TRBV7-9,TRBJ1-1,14,CASSFPQNNTEAFF